Below are 30 T cell receptor beta chains sequenced from a single sample in a study of cytomegalovirus exposure and HLA in healthy donors. The PCR was carried out with 60 Vbeta primers and 13 Jbeta primers. The protocol was immunoSEQ multiplex PCR, while the TCRdb copy is restricted to in-frame clones and leaves out a portion. The profile shows under 140,000 clones, approximately 84% of them singletons. Sequencing input: PBMCs. These TCRs come from a man between 40 and 49 years old in good health and CMV-seronegative.

The rearrangement links TRBV5-1 to TRBJ1-2, with D possibly TRBD1 on 5 matching bases. Trimming cost V 0 bases and J 6 bases, with 12 bases left between them. Germline values: CDR1 SGHRS, CDR2 YFSETQ. The CDR3 contains 14 residues. CDR3 nucleotide sequence: TGCGCCAGCAGCTTGGTGGTAGGGGAGGATGGCTACACCTTC. Translated: CASSLVVGEDGYTF. Full variable domain (remainder filled in from reference TRBV5-1 and TRBJ1-2): KAGVTQTPRYLIKTRGQQVTLSCSPISGHRSVSWYQQTPGQGLQFLFEYFSETQRNKGNFPGRFSGRQFSNSRSEMNVSTLELGDSALYLCASSLVVGEDGYTFGSGTRLTVV.

The rearrangement joins TRBV7-2 to TRBJ1-2; 7 bases match TRBD1. The CDR3 spans 13 residues. CDR1 is SGHTA and CDR2 is FQGNSA in the germline V gene. V lost 4 bases to trimming and J lost 7 bases; unmatched junction nucleotides: 6. CDR3 loop: CASSSSGGPGYTF. In DNA form, the CDR3 reads TGTGCCAGCAGCTCTTCAGGGGGTCCTGGCTACACCTTC.

V gene TRBV5-6 combines with J gene TRBJ1-2; D gene unclear. CDR1 SGHDT and CDR2 YYEEEE come from the germline V gene. V lost 0 bases to trimming and J lost 4 bases, with 4 bases between them. The CDR3 extends over 12 amino acids. The CDR3 region is CASSLDFYGYTF. The CDR3 coding sequence is TGTGCCAGCAGCTTGGACTTCTATGGCTACACCTTC. Full variable domain (remainder filled in from reference TRBV5-6 and TRBJ1-2): DAGVTQSPTHLIKTRGQQVTLRCSPKSGHDTVSWYQQALGQGPQFIFQYYEEEERQRGNFPDRFSGHQFPNYSSELNVNALLLGDSALYLCASSLDFYGYTFGSGTRLTVV.

The chain recombines TRBV2 with TRBJ1-2; the match to TRBD1 covers 9 bases. V shed 6 bases and J 10 bases; nucleotides not matched to a gene: 12. The CDR3 consists of 14 residues. From germline, CDR1 is SNHLY and CDR2 FYNNEI. The CDR3 protein is CASSVTGGASYYTF. The CDR3 DNA reads TGTGCCAGCAGCGTAACAGGGGGCGCGAGTTACTACACCTTC.

This rearrangement joins TRBV6-5 to TRBJ1-1, with 7 bases fitting TRBD1. There are 13 residues in the CDR3. The V and J ends lost 6 bases and 5 bases, in that order; junction bases with no gene match: 6. Per germline, CDR1 MNHEY and CDR2 SVGAGI. The CDR3 DNA sequence: TGTGCCAGCAGCTACGACAGGGAAACTGAAGCTTTCTTT. Residues: CASSYDRETEAFF.

In its sample, this clone was seen once. The genes are TRBV10-1 and TRBJ2-5, with 11 bases that match TRBD2. The CDR3 runs 18 residues. Germline V CDR1 and CDR2: WNHNN, SYGVQD (reference sequence). V was pared by 7 bases and J by 5 bases, with 18 bases of the junction left unmatched. The CDR3 here is CASTIRLAGHLGGETQYF. The CDR3 DNA follows: TGCGCCAGCACCATCCGACTAGCGGGGCACCTCGGGGGGGAGACCCAGTACTTC.

This clone was observed a single time. The CDR3 region is CASSPGDRSGYTF. CDR3 sequence (DNA): TGTGCCAGTAGTCCGGGGGACAGATCGGGCTACACCTTC. This rearrangement joins TRBV19 to TRBJ1-2; 7 bases line up with TRBD1. This CDR3 comprises 13 residues. Germline V gives CDR1 LNHDA, CDR2 SQIVND (reference sequence). V was pared by 5 bases and J by 8 bases, with 8 bases of the junction left unmatched.

V gene TRBV7-2 combines with J gene TRBJ1-5; D unclear. The CDR3 length is 13 residues. Germline values: CDR1 SGHTA, CDR2 FQGNSA. V lost 5 bases, J lost 11 bases, and 16 bases lay in between. The CDR3 sequence is CASSPNQVAAQHF. In DNA, the CDR3 is TGTGCCAGCAGCCCGAATCAGGTCGCAGCCCAGCATTTT. Based on the CDR3 plus reference TRBV7-2 and TRBJ1-5, the full variable domain is GAGVSQSPSNKVTEKGKDVELRCDPISGHTALYWYRQSLGQGLEFLIYFQGNSAPDKSGLPSDRFSAERTGGSVSTLTIQRTQQEDSAVYLCASSPNQVAAQHFGDGTRLSIL.

The rearrangement joins TRBV9 to TRBJ2-2; a weak D match, TRBD2 (6 bases). V lost 0 bases, J lost 8 bases, and 14 bases lay in between. Germline-derived CDR1 and CDR2 are SGDLS and YYNGEE. CDR3 length: 15 amino acids. This CDR3 is CASSVAPGEIGELFF. CDR3 sequence (DNA): TGTGCCAGCAGCGTAGCTCCGGGGGAGATTGGGGAGCTGTTTTTT.

The gene calls are TRBV6-1 and TRBJ1-5, with a tentative D call TRBD1 (5 bases). Germline CDR1 MNHNS, CDR2 SASEGT. V was pared by 4 bases and J by 3 bases, with 10 bases between. The CDR3 runs 14 residues. The CDR3, as DNA: TGTGCCAGCAGTGCGATGGGACTCAATCAGCCCCAGCATTTT. It specifies CASSAMGLNQPQHF.

This clone was seen a handful of times. This CDR3 is CASSFGQGSGGYTF. CDR3 nucleotides: TGTGCCAGCAGCTTCGGACAGGGGAGTGGTGGCTACACCTTC. V usage is TRBV7-2 and J usage is TRBJ1-2, with 9 bases matching TRBD1. After removal of 3 bases from V and 7 bases from J, the junction contained 6 bases not matched to a gene. The CDR3 loop spans 14 amino acids. Germline-derived CDR1 and CDR2 are SGHTA and FQGNSA. Together with reference TRBV7-2 and TRBJ1-2, the CDR3 gives the full variable domain: GAGVSQSPSNKVTEKGKDVELRCDPISGHTALYWYRQSLGQGLEFLIYFQGNSAPDKSGLPSDRFSAERTGGSVSTLTIQRTQQEDSAVYLCASSFGQGSGGYTFGSGTRLTVV.

As DNA, the CDR3 is TGTGCCAGCAGCTTGGTGGGGACTAGCGGGGCTGAGCAGTTCTTC. Amino acids: CASSLVGTSGAEQFF. J is TRBJ2-1 and V is TRBV5-6; 13 bases align to TRBD2. Germline lookup yields CDR1 SGHDT and CDR2 YYEEEE. The CDR3 totals 15 residues. After removal of 0 bases from V and 9 bases from J, the junction contained 3 bases not matched to a gene.

The V gene is TRBV10-3, the J gene TRBJ2-7; unclear D gene. Between the trimmed V and J ends, which lost 3 bases and 0 bases, there was a span of 9 bases. CDR3 length: 14 residues. The germline gives CDR1 ENHRY, CDR2 SYGVKD. The CDR3 DNA follows: TGTGCCATCAGTGACGCGACTGACTCCTACGAGCAGTACTTC. Amino acid sequence: CAISDATDSYEQYF.

The chain uses TRBV19 and TRBJ1-6, with 7 bases aligning to TRBD1. This CDR3 is built from 16 residues. V was pared by 5 bases and J by 6 bases, with 10 bases of the junction left unmatched. Germline CDR1 LNHDA, CDR2 SQIVND (reference sequence). The CDR3 here is CASSPGWGQTNSPLHF. The CDR3 nucleotides read TGTGCCAGTAGTCCCGGGTGGGGACAGACTAATTCACCCCTCCACTTT. Drawing the rest from reference TRBV19 and TRBJ1-6, the complete variable domain is DGGITQSPKYLFRKEGQNVTLSCEQNLNHDAMYWYRQDPGQGLRLIYYSQIVNDFQKGDIAEGYSVSREKKESFPLTVTSAQKNPTAFYLCASSPGWGQTNSPLHFGNGTRLTVT.

The chain combines TRBV29-1 with TRBJ1-4; no clear D gene. The CDR3 spans 12 residues. The V end lost 4 bases, the J end lost 5 bases, and 8 bases lay between the germline ends. Germline V gene sequence: CDR1 SQVTM, CDR2 ANQGSEA. CDR3 sequence (DNA): TGCAGCGTTGGGGCTTACAATGAAAAACTGTTTTTT. It translates to CSVGAYNEKLFF.

The CDR3 DNA follows: TGTGCCAGCAGCTTAATTTCGGGTCTCGGCTATGGCTACACCTTC. This translates into CASSLISGLGYGYTF. This chain uses TRBV7-8 with TRBJ1-2; D gene unclear. Germline V gene data show CDR1 as SGHVS and CDR2 as FQNEAQ. V was trimmed by 2 bases and J by 4 bases, leaving 14 bases between them. The CDR3 is 15 amino acids.

The chain combines TRBV2 with TRBJ1-2; D may be TRBD1 (5 bases). Germline V gene lookup returns CDR1 SNHLY and CDR2 FYNNEI. Deletions cut 6 bases from V and 4 bases from J, with 9 bases between. This CDR3 has 12 residues. CDR3 DNA: TGTGCCAGCAGCCTCCAGGGCTATGGCTACACCTTC. Translated: CASSLQGYGYTF.

The chain links TRBV30 to TRBJ2-1, with no clear D. This CDR3 has 11 amino acids. Germline CDR1 is GTSNPN and CDR2 is SVGIG (reference sequence). Deletions cut 3 bases from V and 6 bases from J, with 6 bases between. The CDR3 bases are TGTGCCTGGAGCGTTCCCAATGAGCAGTTCTTC. Protein sequence: CAWSVPNEQFF.

CDR3 residues: CASSLMGQGADYGYTF. The CDR3 DNA is TGTGCCAGCAGTTTAATGGGACAGGGGGCAGACTATGGCTACACCTTC. The chain links TRBV27 to TRBJ1-2; 12 positions agree with TRBD1. This CDR3 is built from 16 residues. The V and J ends lost 2 bases and 3 bases, in that order; junction bases with no gene match: 4. CDR1 MNHEY and CDR2 SMNVEV come from the germline V gene (reference sequence).

The chain recombines TRBV5-4 with TRBJ1-2; TRBD1 aligns across 8 bases. Germline CDR1 SGHNT, CDR2 YYREEE (reference sequence). CDR3 length: 15 amino acids. Germline trimming cut 1 base from V and 4 bases from J; bases unmatched to any gene: 6. CDR3 sequence (DNA): TGTGCCAGCAGCTTGAAGGGACAGGCCGGCTATGGCTACACCTTC. Its protein product is CASSLKGQAGYGYTF.

The rearrangement links TRBV28 to TRBJ1-1; a weak D match, TRBD1 (5 bases). CDR3 length: 14 residues. From germline, CDR1 is MDHEN and CDR2 SYDVKM. Trimming took 3 bases from V and 1 from J, leaving 9 bases between them. The CDR3 nucleotides are TGTGCCAGCAGTTTTGGGGGGTCGAACACTGAAGCTTTCTTT. Translating it yields CASSFGGSNTEAFF.

This clone was counted a single time. This chain joins TRBV5-1 and TRBJ2-7; D might be TRBD1 (5 bases). The CDR3 extends over 14 amino acids. Deletions cut 5 bases from V and 0 bases from J, with 12 bases between. Germline V gene sequence: CDR1 SGHRS, CDR2 YFSETQ. Written as DNA, the CDR3 is TGCGCCAGCAGTCCAGGGCTCAGCTCCTACGAGCAGTACTTC. Amino acids: CASSPGLSSYEQYF.

The rearrangement links TRBV7-9 to TRBJ1-1; TRBD1 is a possible D gene (5 bases). V lost 5 bases and J lost 1, with 11 bases in between. The CDR3 extends over 14 amino acids. The germline V gene has CDR1 SEHNR and CDR2 FQNEAQ (reference sequence). The CDR3 here is CASSRTGGNTEAFF. The CDR3 nucleotides read TGTGCCAGCAGCCGGACGGGGGGGAACACTGAAGCTTTCTTT. The whole variable domain, filled in from reference TRBV7-9 and TRBJ1-1, reads DTGVSQNPRHKITKRGQNVTFRCDPISEHNRLYWYRQTLGQGPEFLTYFQNEAQLEKSRLLSDRFSAERPKGSFSTLEIQRTEQGDSAMYLCASSRTGGNTEAFFGQGTRLTVV.

The genes are TRBV28 and TRBJ1-1; D not certain. The CDR3 is 12 amino acids. Germline lookup yields CDR1 MDHEN and CDR2 SYDVKM. V was clipped by 6 bases and J by 6 bases, with 11 bases between them. The DNA of the CDR3 is TGTGCCAGCAGCCCCCGGGAGGCTGAAGCTTTCTTT. Amino acids: CASSPREAEAFF.

This chain uses TRBV4-3 with TRBJ2-2, with 15 bases identical to TRBD2. Germline CDR1 and CDR2: LGHNA and YSLEER. The CDR3 consists of 17 residues. With 4 bases clipped from V and 2 bases from J, the junction kept 2 bases outside the gene matches. For the CDR3, the DNA is TGCGCCAGCAGCCGGACTAGCGGGGGGGTAAACACCGGGGAGCTGTTTTTT. Protein sequence: CASSRTSGGVNTGELFF.

The rearrangement links TRBV5-1 to TRBJ2-7; maybe TRBD2 (6 bases). The V end lost 3 bases, the J end lost 6 bases, and 19 bases lay between the germline ends. Germline-derived CDR1 and CDR2 are SGHRS and YFSETQ. The CDR3 is 15 residues long. CDR3 sequence: CASSSVGGLSSEQYF. CDR3 DNA: TGCGCCAGCAGCTCCGTCGGGGGTCTGTCTTCCGAGCAGTACTTC.

This chain joins TRBV7-2 and TRBJ1-5; the match to TRBD1 covers 7 bases. CDR1 SGHTA and CDR2 FQGNSA come from the germline V gene. The J segment lost 4 bases and the V segment lost 6 bases, leaving 6 bases of the junction unmatched. The CDR3 extends over 14 amino acids. For the CDR3, the DNA is TGTGCCAGCAGTCTTACAGGGGCGAATCAGCCCCAGCATTTT. Its protein is CASSLTGANQPQHF.

Only one count was recorded for this clone. V and J are TRBV4-1 and TRBJ2-1; TRBD2 matches 9 bases. Germline V CDR1 and CDR2: MGHRA, YSYEKL. The ends lost 0 bases at V and 7 bases at J; junction bases unmatched: 7. This CDR3 contains 16 residues. CDR3 amino acids: CASSQDRAGGSNEQFF. The CDR3 DNA sequence: TGCGCCAGCAGCCAAGATAGAGCGGGGGGATCGAATGAGCAGTTCTTC.

The CDR3 nucleotides are TGTGCCAGCAGTTACGCGGCGGGGGATGAAGCTTTCTTT. Translating gives CASSYAAGDEAFF. The chain joins TRBV6-5 to TRBJ1-1; the D gene is possibly TRBD1 (5 bases). The length of the CDR3 is 13 residues. The V end was cut by 2 bases, the J end by 7 bases, with 11 bases between. Germline-derived CDR1 and CDR2 are MNHEY and SVGAGI.

V gene TRBV5-1 combines with J gene TRBJ2-3, with 11 bases fitting TRBD1. This CDR3 has 15 residues. CDR1 is SGHRS, CDR2 YFSETQ, per germline. V trimming: 3 bases; J trimming: 4 bases; junction bases outside the gene matches: 4. The CDR3 is CASSSWDRGADTQYF. CDR3 nucleotides: TGCGCCAGCAGCTCCTGGGACAGGGGGGCAGATACGCAGTATTTT.